The clone carrying this T cell receptor (beta chain) was seen a few times. Its antigen remains unidentified. The data originate from a study of T-cell reconstitution after alpha-beta-depleted transplantation in children. Findings of the study overall: Several hundred expanded graft clones reportedly gave rise to the alpha-beta T cells present about two months after transplant. T-cell numbers and diversity one year post-transplant derived largely from freshly generated T cells. Some patients showed high day-60 TCRbeta diversity, which derived from surviving recipient T cells and thymic progenitors.

Unique molecular identifiers featured in how the TCRbeta library was prepared. TCRdb reprocessed the PCR reads with MiXCR, giving one entry per CDR3 protein. The sample has fewer than 550,000 distinct CDR3 sequences, roughly 15% seen once. In germline, CDR1 is KGHSH, CDR2 LQKENI. The CDR3 runs to 16 residues. V was trimmed by 4 bases and J by 0 bases, leaving 16 bases between them. The chain joins TRBV18 to TRBJ2-7; no definite D call. The specimen was PBMCs, mostly from graft donor cells, collected 360 days after TCRalphabeta/CD19-depleted stem cell transplant. This receptor was taken from a boy in the first two years of life who had a stem cell transplant for Wiskott-Aldrich syndrome, so the T cells may come from the graft donor. DNA for the CDR3: TGTGCCAGCTCACTTTTTGATATCCAACTCTCCTACGAGCAGTACTTC. It is translated as CASSLFDIQLSYEQYF. Full variable domain (missing parts from reference TRBV18 and TRBJ2-7): NAGVMQNPRHLVRRRGQEARLRCSPMKGHSHVYWYRQLPEEGLKFMVYLQKENIIDESGMPKERFSAEFPKEGPSILRIQQVVRGDSAAYFCASSLFDIQLSYEQYFGPGTRLTVT.